This passage covers 2 T cell receptor delta chains from one sample sequenced in a study of γδ T cells in repeated Plasmodium falciparum infection. TCRdb re-called the multiplex PCR reads through CATT. This sample has 45,000 to 60,000 delta-chain clones, with 1.9% found just once. Flow sorting of PBMC yielded separate Vgamma9/Vdelta2+ and Vdelta2-negative gammadelta T cell populations for bulk repertoire analysis. The sample consisted of gamma-delta T cells from blood. The receptor source for this set is a pool of human donors (malaria-infected and uninfected, not separated).

In this sample, this clone turned up many times. It is likely a read error: a sequence one base away is far more abundant. Within the sample, other DNA sequences also encode this same CDR3. This chain uses TRDV1 with TRDJ1; TRDD3 matches 8 bases. TCRdb supplies no J gene; here it was assigned by aligning the nucleotide sequence to germline. Germline values: CDR1 TSWWSYY, CDR2 QGS. Germline trimming cut 5 bases from V and 0 bases from J; bases unmatched to any gene: 14. The CDR3 has 18 amino acids. The CDR3 here is CALGNPYWGIGDTDKLIF. DNA for the CDR3: TGTGCTCTTGGGAACCCCTATTGGGGGATTGGGGACACCGATAAACTCATCTTT.

This clone showed up just a few times. This sequence is one base from a far larger clone and is likely a read error. The same CDR3 is also encoded by other DNA sequences in this sample. This sequence joins TRAV29/DV5 and TRDJ1; D gene uncertain. Matching the DNA to germline supplied the J gene, which TCRdb does not give. The CDR3 is 14 residues long. V was clipped by 0 bases and J by 0 bases, with 9 bases between them. Germline V gene lookup returns CDR1 NSMFDY and CDR2 ISSIKDK. CDR3: CAASASMYTDKLIF. The CDR3 DNA follows: TGTGCAGCAAGCGCGAGCATGTACACCGATAAACTCATCTTT.